This entry lists 5 T cell receptor beta chains sequenced from one sample in a study of neurological immune-mediated disorders. A single record per CDR3 protein comes from TCRdb applying MiXCR to the 5' RACE reads. The top ten clones hold about 16% of a sample with more than 40,000 distinct CDR3 sequences, 3% of them seen once. The specimen sequenced was PBMCs. These receptors came from a woman aged 45-59 years with multiple sclerosis.

This clonotype was recorded at least ten times. This chain links TRBV30 with TRBJ2-7; 12 bases match TRBD2. The V gene end was trimmed by 3 bases and the J gene end by 3 bases; junction bases not matched to a gene: 3. The CDR3 runs 14 residues. CDR1 and CDR2 (germline): GTSNPN, SVGIG (reference sequence). The CDR3 nucleotides read TGTGCCTGGAGCCCACTAGCGGGAGGCTACGAGCAGTACTTC. It encodes CAWSPLAGGYEQYF. Supplemented by reference TRBV30 and TRBJ2-7, the full variable domain reads SQTIHQWPATLVQPVGSPLSLECTVEGTSNPNLYWYRQAAGRGLQLLFYSVGIGQISSEVPQNLSASRPQDRQFILSSKKLLLSDSGFYLCAWSPLAGGYEQYFGPGTRLTVT.

This clonotype was picked up many times. The chain joins TRBV6-5 to TRBJ2-6; TRBD1 is a possible D gene (6 bases). V was clipped by 0 bases and J by 4 bases, with 10 bases between them. This CDR3 spans 16 amino acids. Germline assignment: CDR1 MNHEY and CDR2 SVGAGI. CDR3 protein: CASSYSVGAGANVLTF. The CDR3 bases are TGTGCCAGCAGTTACTCGGTGGGGGCCGGGGCCAACGTCCTGACTTTC.

In its sample, this clonotype was seen many times. The chain uses TRBV20-1 and TRBJ2-5; no clear D. Trimming pared 4 bases from V and 6 bases from J, leaving 15 bases between. The V gene's germline CDR1 is DFQATT and CDR2 SNEGSKA (reference sequence). CDR3 size: 13 residues. In DNA form, the CDR3 reads TGCAGTGCTAATGCCCTGAGGCTGAAGACCCAGTACTTC. This codes for CSANALRLKTQYF.

This clonotype was detected many times. The chain joins TRBV7-3 to TRBJ2-3, with TRBD2 matching over 7 bases. With V trimmed by 0 bases and J by 2 bases, 8 bases remained unmatched. Germline assignment: CDR1 SGHTA and CDR2 FQGTGA. This CDR3 is built from 17 residues. DNA of the CDR3: TGTGCCAGCAGCTTAACCGTTCGCGGGGGATCCACAGATACGCAGTATTTT. This translates into CASSLTVRGGSTDTQYF.

This clonotype was recorded many times. The chain is built from TRBV20-1 and TRBJ1-2, with D tentatively TRBD1 (6 bases). Germline V gene lookup returns CDR1 DFQATT and CDR2 SNEGSKA (reference sequence). The CDR3 sequence is 13 residues long. V was shortened by 6 bases and J by 4 bases, with 15 bases between the two germline ends. The CDR3 is CSAEHGGGYGYTF. The CDR3 region has the DNA TGCAGTGCCGAACACGGAGGGGGCTATGGCTACACCTTC.